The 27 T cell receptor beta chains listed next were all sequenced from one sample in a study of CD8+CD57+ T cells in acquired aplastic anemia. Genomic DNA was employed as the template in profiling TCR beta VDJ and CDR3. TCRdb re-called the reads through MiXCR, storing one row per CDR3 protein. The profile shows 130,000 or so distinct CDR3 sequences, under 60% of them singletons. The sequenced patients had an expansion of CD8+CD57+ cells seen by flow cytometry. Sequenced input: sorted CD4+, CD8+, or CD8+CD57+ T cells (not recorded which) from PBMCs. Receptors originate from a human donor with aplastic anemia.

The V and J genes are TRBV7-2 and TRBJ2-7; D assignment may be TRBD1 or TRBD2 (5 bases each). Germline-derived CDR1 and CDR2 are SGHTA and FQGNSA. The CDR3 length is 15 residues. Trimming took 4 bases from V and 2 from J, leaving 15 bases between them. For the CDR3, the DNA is TGTGCCAGCAGCTCTTTGGGGACGAAGACCTACGAGCAGTACTTC. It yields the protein CASSSLGTKTYEQYF.

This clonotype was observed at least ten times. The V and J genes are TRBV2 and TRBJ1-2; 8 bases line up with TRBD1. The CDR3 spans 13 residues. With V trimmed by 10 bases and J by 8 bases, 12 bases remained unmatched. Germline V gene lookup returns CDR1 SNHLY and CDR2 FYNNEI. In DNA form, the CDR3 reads TGTGCCAACTTAGACAGGGGAGTGCAAGGCTACACCTTC. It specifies CANLDRGVQGYTF.

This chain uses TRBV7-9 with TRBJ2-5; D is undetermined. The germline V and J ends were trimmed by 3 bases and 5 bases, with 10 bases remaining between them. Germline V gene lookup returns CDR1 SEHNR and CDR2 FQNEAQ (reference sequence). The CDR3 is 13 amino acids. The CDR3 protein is CASSLNTVETQYF. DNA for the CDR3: TGTGCCAGCAGCTTGAATACGGTGGAGACCCAGTACTTC.

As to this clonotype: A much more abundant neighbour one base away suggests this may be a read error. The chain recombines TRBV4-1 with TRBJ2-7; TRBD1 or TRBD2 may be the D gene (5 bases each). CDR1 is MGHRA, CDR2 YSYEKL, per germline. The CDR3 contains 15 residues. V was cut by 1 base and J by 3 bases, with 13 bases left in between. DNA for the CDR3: TGCGCCAGCAGCCAAGTGGGACGGGGTGGCTACGAGCAGTACTTC. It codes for CASSQVGRGGYEQYF.

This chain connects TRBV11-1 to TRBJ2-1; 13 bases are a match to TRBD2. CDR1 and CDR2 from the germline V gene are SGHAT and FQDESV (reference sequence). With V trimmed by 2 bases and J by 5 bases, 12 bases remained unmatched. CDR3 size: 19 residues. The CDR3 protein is CASSLWGLAGTTFHNEQFF. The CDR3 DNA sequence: TGTGCCAGCAGCTTATGGGGACTAGCGGGAACCACGTTTCACAATGAGCAGTTCTTC. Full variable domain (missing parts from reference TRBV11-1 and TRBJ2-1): EAEVAQSPRYKITEKSQAVAFWCDPISGHATLYWYRQILGQGPELLVQFQDESVVDDSQLPKDRFSAERLKGVDSTLKIQPAELGDSAMYLCASSLWGLAGTTFHNEQFFGPGTRLTVL.

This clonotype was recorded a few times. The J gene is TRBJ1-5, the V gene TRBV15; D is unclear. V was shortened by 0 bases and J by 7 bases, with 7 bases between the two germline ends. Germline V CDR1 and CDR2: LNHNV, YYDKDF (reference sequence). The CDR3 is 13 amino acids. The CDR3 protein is CATSREPGQPQHF. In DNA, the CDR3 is TGTGCCACCAGCAGAGAGCCCGGCCAGCCCCAGCATTTT.

DNA for the CDR3: TGTGCCAGCAGCTTTTTGCGCCAGGACTACGAGCAGTACTTC. It translates to CASSFLRQDYEQYF. The chain recombines TRBV13 with TRBJ2-7; D is unclear. CDR1 PRHDT and CDR2 FYEKMQ come from the germline V gene (reference sequence). Trimming stripped 3 bases from V and 3 bases from J, with 12 bases between. There are 14 residues in the CDR3.

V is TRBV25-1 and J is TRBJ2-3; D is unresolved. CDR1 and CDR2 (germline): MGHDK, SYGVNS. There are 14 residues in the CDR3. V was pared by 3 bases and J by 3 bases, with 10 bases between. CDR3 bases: TGTGCCAGCAGTGATGCGGTTGGAACAGATACGCAGTATTTT. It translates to CASSDAVGTDTQYF.

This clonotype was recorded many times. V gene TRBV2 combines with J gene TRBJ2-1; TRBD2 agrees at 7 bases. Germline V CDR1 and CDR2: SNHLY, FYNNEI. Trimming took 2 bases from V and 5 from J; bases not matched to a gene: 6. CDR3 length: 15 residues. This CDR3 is CASSEWGGPNNEQFF. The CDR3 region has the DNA TGTGCCAGCAGTGAATGGGGAGGGCCTAACAATGAGCAGTTCTTC.

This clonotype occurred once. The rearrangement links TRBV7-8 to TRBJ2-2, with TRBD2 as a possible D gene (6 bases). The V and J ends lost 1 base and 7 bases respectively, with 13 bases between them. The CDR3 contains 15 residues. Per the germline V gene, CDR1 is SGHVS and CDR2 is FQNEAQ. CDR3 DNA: TGTGCCAGCAGCTTAGTTGGAGGGAAGGGCGGGGAGCTGTTTTTT. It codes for CASSLVGGKGGELFF.

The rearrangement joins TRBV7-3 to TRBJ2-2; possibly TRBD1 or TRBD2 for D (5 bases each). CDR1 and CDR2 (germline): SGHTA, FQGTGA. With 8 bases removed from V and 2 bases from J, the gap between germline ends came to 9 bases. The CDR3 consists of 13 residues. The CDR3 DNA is TGTGCCAGCCGGGACGGTAACACCGGGGAGCTGTTTTTT. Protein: CASRDGNTGELFF.

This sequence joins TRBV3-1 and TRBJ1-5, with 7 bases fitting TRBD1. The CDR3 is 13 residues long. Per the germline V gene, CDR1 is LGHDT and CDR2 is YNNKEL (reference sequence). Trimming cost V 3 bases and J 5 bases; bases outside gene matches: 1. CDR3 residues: CASSHQGDQPQHF. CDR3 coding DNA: TGTGCCAGCAGCCACCAGGGGGATCAGCCCCAGCATTTT.

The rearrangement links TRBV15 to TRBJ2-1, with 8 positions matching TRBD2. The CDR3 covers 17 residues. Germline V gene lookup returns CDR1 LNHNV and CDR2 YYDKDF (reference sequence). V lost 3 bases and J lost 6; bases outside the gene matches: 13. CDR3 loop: CATSSGGLAGGANEQFF. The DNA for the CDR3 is TGTGCCACCAGCAGTGGAGGGCTAGCGGGCGGGGCCAATGAGCAGTTCTTC.

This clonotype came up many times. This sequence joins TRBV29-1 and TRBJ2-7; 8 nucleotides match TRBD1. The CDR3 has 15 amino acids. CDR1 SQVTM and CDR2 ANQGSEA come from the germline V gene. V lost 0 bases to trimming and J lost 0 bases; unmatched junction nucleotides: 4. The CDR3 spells CSVEDYRGISYEQYF. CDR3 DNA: TGCAGCGTTGAAGATTACAGGGGGATCTCCTACGAGCAGTACTTC.

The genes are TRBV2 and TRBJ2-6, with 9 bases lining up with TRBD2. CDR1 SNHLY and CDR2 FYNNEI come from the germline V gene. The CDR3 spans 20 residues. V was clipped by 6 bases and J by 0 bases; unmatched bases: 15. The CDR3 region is CASRAGTSLIFISGANVLTF. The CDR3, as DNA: TGTGCCAGCAGAGCCGGGACTAGCCTCATATTCATCTCTGGGGCCAACGTCCTGACTTTC.

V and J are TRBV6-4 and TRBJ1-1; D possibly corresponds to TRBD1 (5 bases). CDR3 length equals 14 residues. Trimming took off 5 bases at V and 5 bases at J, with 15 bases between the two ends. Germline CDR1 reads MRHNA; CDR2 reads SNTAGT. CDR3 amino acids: CASSPYGGGTEAFF. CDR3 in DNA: TGTGCCAGCAGTCCCTACGGGGGGGGGACTGAAGCTTTCTTT.

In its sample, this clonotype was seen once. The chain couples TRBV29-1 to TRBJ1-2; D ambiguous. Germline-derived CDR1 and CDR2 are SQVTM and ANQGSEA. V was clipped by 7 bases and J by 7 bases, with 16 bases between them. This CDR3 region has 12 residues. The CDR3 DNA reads TGCAGCGACTCGTCCGGAATGAGTGGCTACACCTTC. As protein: CSDSSGMSGYTF.

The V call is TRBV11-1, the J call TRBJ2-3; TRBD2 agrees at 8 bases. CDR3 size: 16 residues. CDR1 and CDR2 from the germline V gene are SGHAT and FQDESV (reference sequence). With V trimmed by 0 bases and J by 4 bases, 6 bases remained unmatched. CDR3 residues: CASSLATGGAADTQYF. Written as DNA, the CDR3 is TGTGCCAGCAGCTTAGCAACGGGGGGGGCCGCAGATACGCAGTATTTT.

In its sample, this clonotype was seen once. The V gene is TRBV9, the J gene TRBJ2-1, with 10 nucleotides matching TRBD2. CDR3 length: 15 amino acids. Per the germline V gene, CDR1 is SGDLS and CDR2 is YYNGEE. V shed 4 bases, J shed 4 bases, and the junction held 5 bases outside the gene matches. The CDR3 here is CASSLTSGTYNEQFF. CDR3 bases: TGTGCCAGCAGCCTCACTAGCGGGACATACAATGAGCAGTTCTTC.

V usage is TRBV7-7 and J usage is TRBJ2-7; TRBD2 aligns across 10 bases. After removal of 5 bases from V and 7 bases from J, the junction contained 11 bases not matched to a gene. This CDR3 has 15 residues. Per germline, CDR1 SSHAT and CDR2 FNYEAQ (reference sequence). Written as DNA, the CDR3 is TGTGCCAGCAGCCCGAACCTAGCGGGAGTTGGAGAGCAGTACTTC. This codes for CASSPNLAGVGEQYF.

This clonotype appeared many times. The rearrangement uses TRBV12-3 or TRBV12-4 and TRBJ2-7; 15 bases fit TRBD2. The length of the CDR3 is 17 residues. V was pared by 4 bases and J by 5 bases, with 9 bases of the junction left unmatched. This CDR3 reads CASSYAGTSGRWDEQYF. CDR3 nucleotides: TGTGCCAGCAGTTATGCGGGGACTAGCGGGAGGTGGGACGAGCAGTACTTC.

In DNA, the CDR3 is TGTGCCACCAGTGATTCACAGGGGACCTATGGCTACACCTTC. Translated, it gives CATSDSQGTYGYTF. The rearrangement uses TRBV24-1 and TRBJ1-2, with 7 bases matching TRBD1. Germline-derived CDR1 and CDR2 are KGHDR and SFDVKD. V lost 2 bases to trimming and J lost 4 bases; unmatched junction nucleotides: 3. The CDR3 has 14 residues.

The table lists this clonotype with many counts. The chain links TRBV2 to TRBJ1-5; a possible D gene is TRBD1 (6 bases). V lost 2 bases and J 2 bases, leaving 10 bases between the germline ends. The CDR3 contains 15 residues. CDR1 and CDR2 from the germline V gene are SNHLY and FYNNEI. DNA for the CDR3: TGTGCCAGCAGTGAATACAGGGACCGCAATCAGCCCCAGCATTTT. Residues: CASSEYRDRNQPQHF.

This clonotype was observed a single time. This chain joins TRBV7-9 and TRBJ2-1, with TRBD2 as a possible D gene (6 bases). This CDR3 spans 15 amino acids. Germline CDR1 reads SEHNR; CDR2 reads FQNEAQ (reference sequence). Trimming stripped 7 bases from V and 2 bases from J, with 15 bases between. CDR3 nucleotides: TGTGCCAGCACCCCGGCGGGGCGCGCCTACAATGAGCAGTTCTTC. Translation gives CASTPAGRAYNEQFF.

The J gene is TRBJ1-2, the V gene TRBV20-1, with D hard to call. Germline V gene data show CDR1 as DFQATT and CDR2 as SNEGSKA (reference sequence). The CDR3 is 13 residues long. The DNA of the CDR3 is TGCAGCGGCCCCTCAGAGACGGAGGCTGGCTACACCTTC. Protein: CSGPSETEAGYTF.

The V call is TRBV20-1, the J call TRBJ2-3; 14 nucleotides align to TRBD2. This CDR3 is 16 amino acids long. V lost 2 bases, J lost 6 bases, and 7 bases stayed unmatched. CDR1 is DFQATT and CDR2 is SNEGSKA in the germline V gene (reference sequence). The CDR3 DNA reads TGCAGTGCTAGACCCCTGACTAGCGGGGGGGCGGATACGCAGTATTTT. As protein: CSARPLTSGGADTQYF.

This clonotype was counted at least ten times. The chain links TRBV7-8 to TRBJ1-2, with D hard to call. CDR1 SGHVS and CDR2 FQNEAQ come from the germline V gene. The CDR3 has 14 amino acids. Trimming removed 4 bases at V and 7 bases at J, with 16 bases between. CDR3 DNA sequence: TGTGCCAGCAGCTCCAACCCCAATTTGGTTGGCTACACCTTC. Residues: CASSSNPNLVGYTF.